This TCR beta chain was documented in a study of T cell repertoires in cytomegalovirus infection. Study conclusions and caveats: CMV-specific TCR beta clonotypes restricted by HLA-C were the ones dominating the ex vivo response.

One entry per CDR3 protein results from TCRdb running MiXCR on the reads. The data contain some 320,000 distinct CDR3 sequences, 25% to 35% of them singletons. There are a few counts of this clonotype. Its specificity is unknown. Germline V gene lookup returns CDR1 SQVTM and CDR2 ANQGSEA. The V gene lost 7 bases and the J gene lost 6 bases, with 18 bases spanning the gap. CDR3 length: 13 residues. The chain links TRBV29-1 to TRBJ1-1; D is possibly TRBD1 (5 bases). The receptor's source is a human donor in good health (CMV status not recorded). Some clones in this sample may be carry-over from other donors' samples. The specimen comprised cultured PBMCs, sampled from culture after CMV antigen stimulation. The CDR3 region is CSAFRRGRPEAFF. The DNA of the CDR3 is TGCAGCGCGTTTAGGAGGGGCCGTCCTGAAGCTTTCTTT.